The sequence of this T cell receptor (beta chain) was determined in a study of T cells in localized non-small cell lung cancer. The table came from immunoSEQ multiplex PCR; TCRdb's copy has only in-frame clones and leaves some out. The table includes approximately 1,600 clones, approximately 25% detected once. This clone was picked up a small number of times. Its cognate antigen is unknown. CDR1 SGHNT and CDR2 YENEEA come from the germline V gene. V lost 6 bases, J lost 3 bases, and 6 bases stayed unmatched. CDR3 length: 14 residues. Findings and caveats of the study: In adjacent lung appeared a median around 56 of the top 100 tumor clones. Sequencing was restricted to one tumor region; therefore, heterogeneity remains possible. Compared with tumor, uninvolved adjacent lung displayed greater T cell clonality, ranking highest overall. Longer survival (overall) was linked to higher T cell density in blood.

The clonotype comes from a man aged 40-75 years with stage I lung adenocarcinoma. V and J are TRBV11-3 and TRBJ2-7, with TRBD2 matching 9 bases. Material: lung tumor tissue, obtained before any cancer treatment. The CDR3 loop is CASSFISGSYEQYF. The CDR3 nucleotides read TGTGCCAGCAGTTTCATTAGCGGGAGCTACGAGCAGTACTTC. Full variable domain (remainder filled in from reference TRBV11-3 and TRBJ2-7): EAGVVQSPRYKIIEKKQPVAFWCNPISGHNTLYWYLQNLGQGPELLIRYENEEAVDDSQLPKDRFSAERLKGVDSTLKIQPAELGDSAVYLCASSFISGSYEQYFGPGTRLTVT.